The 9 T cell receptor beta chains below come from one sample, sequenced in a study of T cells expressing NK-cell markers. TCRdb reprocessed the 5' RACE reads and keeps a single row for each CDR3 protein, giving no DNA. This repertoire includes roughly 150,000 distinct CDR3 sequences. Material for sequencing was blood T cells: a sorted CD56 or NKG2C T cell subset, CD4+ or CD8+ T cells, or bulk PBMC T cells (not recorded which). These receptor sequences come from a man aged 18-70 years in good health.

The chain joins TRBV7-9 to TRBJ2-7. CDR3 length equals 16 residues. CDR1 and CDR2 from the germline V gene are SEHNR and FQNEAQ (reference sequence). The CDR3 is CASSQRTGTYSYEQYF.

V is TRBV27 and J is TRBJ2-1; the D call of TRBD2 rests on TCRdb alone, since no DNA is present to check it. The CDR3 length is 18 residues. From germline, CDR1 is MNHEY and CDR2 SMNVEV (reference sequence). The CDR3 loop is CASSLGLAGAVYYNEQFF.

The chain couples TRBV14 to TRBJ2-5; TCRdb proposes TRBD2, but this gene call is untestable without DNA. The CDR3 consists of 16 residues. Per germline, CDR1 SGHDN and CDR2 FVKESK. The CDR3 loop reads CASSPSSGGPWETQYF.

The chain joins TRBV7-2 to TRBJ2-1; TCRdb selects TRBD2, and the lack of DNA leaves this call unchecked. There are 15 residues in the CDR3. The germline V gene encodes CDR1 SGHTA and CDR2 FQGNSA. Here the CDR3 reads CASSLTSGNYNEQFF.

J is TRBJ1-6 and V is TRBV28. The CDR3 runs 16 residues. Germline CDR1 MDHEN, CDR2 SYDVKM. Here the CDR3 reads CASSPRWNSYNSPLHF.

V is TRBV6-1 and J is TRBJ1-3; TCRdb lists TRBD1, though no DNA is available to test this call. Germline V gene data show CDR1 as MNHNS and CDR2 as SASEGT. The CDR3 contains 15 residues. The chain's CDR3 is CASRKGQEAGNTIYF.

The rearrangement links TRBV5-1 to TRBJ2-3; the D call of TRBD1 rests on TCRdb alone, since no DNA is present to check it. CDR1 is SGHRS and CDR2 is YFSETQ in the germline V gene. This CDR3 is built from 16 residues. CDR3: CASSLGQGWFTDTQYF.

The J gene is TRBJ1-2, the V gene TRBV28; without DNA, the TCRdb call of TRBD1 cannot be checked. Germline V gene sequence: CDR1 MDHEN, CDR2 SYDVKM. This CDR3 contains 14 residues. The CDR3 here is CASSFVAGNYGYTF.

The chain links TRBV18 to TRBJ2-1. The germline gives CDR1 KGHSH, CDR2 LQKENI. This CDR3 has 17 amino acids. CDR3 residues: CASSPKSTDLSYNEQFF. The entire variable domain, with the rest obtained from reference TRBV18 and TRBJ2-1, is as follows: NAGVMQNPRHLVRRRGQEARLRCSPMKGHSHVYWYRQLPEEGLKFMVYLQKENIIDESGMPKERFSAEFPKEGPSILRIQQVVRGDSAAYFCASSPKSTDLSYNEQFFGPGTRLTVL.